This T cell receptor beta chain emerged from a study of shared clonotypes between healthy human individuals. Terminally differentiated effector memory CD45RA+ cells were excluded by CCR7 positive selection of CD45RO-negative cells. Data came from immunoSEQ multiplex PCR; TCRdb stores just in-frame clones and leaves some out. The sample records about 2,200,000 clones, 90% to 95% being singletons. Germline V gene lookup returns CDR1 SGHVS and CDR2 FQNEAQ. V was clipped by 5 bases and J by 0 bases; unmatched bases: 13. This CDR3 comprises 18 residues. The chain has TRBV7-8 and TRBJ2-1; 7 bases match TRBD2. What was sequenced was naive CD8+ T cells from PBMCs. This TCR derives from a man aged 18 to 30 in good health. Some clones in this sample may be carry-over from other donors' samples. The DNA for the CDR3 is TGTGCCAGCAGCCTGGGGTTAGCGGGTGCCTACTCCTACAATGAGCAGTTCTTC. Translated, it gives CASSLGLAGAYSYNEQFF. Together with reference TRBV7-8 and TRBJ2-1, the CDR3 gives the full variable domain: GAGVSQSPRYKVAKRGQDVALRCDPISGHVSLFWYQQALGQGPEFLTYFQNEAQLDKSGLPSDRFFAERPEGSVSTLKIQRTQQEDSAVYLCASSLGLAGAYSYNEQFFGPGTRLTVL.